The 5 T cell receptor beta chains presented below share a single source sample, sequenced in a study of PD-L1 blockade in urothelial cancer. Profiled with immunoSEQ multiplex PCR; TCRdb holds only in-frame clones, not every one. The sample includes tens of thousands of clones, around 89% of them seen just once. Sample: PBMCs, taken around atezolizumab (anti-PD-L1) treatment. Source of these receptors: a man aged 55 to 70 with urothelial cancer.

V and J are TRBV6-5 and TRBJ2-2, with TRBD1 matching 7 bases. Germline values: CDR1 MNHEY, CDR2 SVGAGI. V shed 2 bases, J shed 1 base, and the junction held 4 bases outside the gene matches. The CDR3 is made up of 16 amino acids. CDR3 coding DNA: TGTGCCAGCAGTTACGCCAGGACAGGGAACACCGGGGAGCTGTTTTTT. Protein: CASSYARTGNTGELFF.

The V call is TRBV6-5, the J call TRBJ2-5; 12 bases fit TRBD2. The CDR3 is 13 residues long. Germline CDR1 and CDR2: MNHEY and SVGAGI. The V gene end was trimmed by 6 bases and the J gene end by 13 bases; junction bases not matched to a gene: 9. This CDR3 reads CASSLLGTSGLYF. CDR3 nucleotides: TGTGCCAGCAGCCTACTCGGGACTAGCGGGTTGTACTTC.

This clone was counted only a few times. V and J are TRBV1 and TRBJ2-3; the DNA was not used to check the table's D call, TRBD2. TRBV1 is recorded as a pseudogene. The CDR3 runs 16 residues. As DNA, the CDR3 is TGCACCAGCAGCCAATTAGCGGGGGGCCGTTCGGATACGCAGTATTTT. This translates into CTSSQLAGGRSDTQYF.

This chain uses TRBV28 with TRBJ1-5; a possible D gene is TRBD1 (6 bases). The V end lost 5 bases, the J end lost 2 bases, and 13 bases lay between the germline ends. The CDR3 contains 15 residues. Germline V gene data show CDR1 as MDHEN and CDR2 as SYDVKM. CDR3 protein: CASSPLGARNQPQHF. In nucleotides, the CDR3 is TGTGCCAGCAGTCCTCTGGGGGCGCGCAATCAGCCCCAGCATTTT. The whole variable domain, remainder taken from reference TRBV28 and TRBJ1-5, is DVKVTQSSRYLVKRTGEKVFLECVQDMDHENMFWYRQDPGLGLRLIYFSYDVKMKEKGDIPEGYSVSREKKERFSLILESASTNQTSMYLCASSPLGARNQPQHFGDGTRLSIL.

The CDR3 bases are TGTGCCAGCAGCACATACAAAACCGCCGGGACAGGGAGGCCCGGGGAGCTGTTTTTT. Translated, it gives CASSTYKTAGTGRPGELFF. The J gene is TRBJ2-2, the V gene TRBV11-2, with 9 bases identical to TRBD1. Germline-derived CDR1 and CDR2 are SGHAT and FQNNGV. The CDR3 has 19 residues. J lost 6 bases, V lost 5 bases, and 19 bases had no gene match. The full variable domain, its missing parts supplied by reference TRBV11-2 and TRBJ2-2, is EAGVAQSPRYKIIEKRQSVAFWCNPISGHATLYWYQQILGQGPKLLIQFQNNGVVDDSQLPKDRFSAERLKGVDSTLKIQPAKLEDSAVYLCASSTYKTAGTGRPGELFFGEGSRLTVL.